The T cell receptor (beta chain) described here comes from a study of vaccination and CD4 T cells after COVID-19 (dated by TCRdb to between 2021 and 2022). Regarding the research as a whole: The convalescent cohort included six males and four females, with two Hispanic individuals, seven Caucasians, two Asians and one multiracial person. Each participant got two doses of either the Pfizer-BioNTech BNT162b2 vaccine (n=8) or the Moderna mRNA-1273 vaccine (n=2). Post-COVID blood samples from convalescent patients were collected a median of roughly 100 days after diagnosis, with a range of 35 to 161 days. Post-vaccine blood samples were taken a median of about 70 days after the second vaccine dose, with a range of roughly 14 to 250 days. Overlapping spike peptide pools from SARS-CoV-2 and from the common cold coronaviruses HCoV-NL63, HCoV-OC43 and HCoV-229E were used as culture stimuli. In control cultures, a CEFX viral epitope pool was used as positive control, an HIV-1 Nef peptide pool was used as negative control, or no peptide was added. In 9 to 11 COVID-19 convalescent patients and 4 infection-naive healthy vaccine recipients, researchers compared the spike-specific CD4+ TCR repertoire from before mRNA vaccination with the repertoire from after.

Remarks on this clonotype: The antigen it binds to is not known. No much larger clonotype is one base removed from it; base qualities were not supplied.

The treatment or condition label for this specimen denotes: approximately nine-day PBMC culture with coronavirus spike peptide pools or control peptides (ViraFEST assay). The ViraFEST assay was used in the study, in which antigen-specific T cells were expanded with peptide pools and expanded clonotypes were subsequently identified by TCR sequencing. The absence of prior SARS-CoV-2 infection in healthy vaccine recipients was confirmed by negative nucleocapsid antibody tests before and after vaccination. PBMCs were cultured at 1.5 million to 2.5 million per well in IMDM supplemented with 5% human AB serum and 8 to 10 IU/ml IL-2, with roughly 9.5 ug/ml peptide pools added. Half of the culture medium was replaced with fresh IL-2-containing medium on days 3 and 7. CD4+ T cells were isolated after approximately 10 days of culture through negative selection using the EasySep CD4+ T cell isolation kit. Ficoll-Paque Plus gradient centrifugation was used to isolate PBMCs from whole blood, and the isolated PBMCs were then either used fresh or cryopreserved at -140C. Culture conditions were generally each tested in triplicate wells.

Study-wide findings and limitations: The median number of SARS-CoV-2-reactive clonotypes rose from fewer than 25 after infection to about 40 after vaccination, but the change was not significant. In convalescent patients, a median about 90% of post-vaccine SARS-CoV-2-reactive clones were detected only after vaccination, and vaccine-specific priming was suggested by this finding. Of the vaccine-specific clones found in convalescent patients, nearly all (304 of 307) were mono-reactive for SARS-CoV-2 spike instead of being cross-reactive with common cold coronaviruses. Relatively few convalescent patients were included in the study, and early timepoints after natural infection were not analyzed.

As encoded in the germline V gene (reference sequence), CDR1 is DFQATT while CDR2 is SNEGSKA. The cysteine opens and the phenylalanine closes a CDR3 of 14 amino acids. The CDR3 DNA has 42 bases and is translated from base 1. The junction shows trimming of 7 bases on V and 0 bases on J, and the gene matches do not reach 8 bases of it. Library preparation employed PCR. DNA from cultured CD4+ T cells was subjected to TCR sequencing with the Oncomine TCR Beta short-read assay at the Johns Hopkins FTIC core. The QIAamp micro DNA kit was used to extract genomic DNA from the cultured CD4+ T cells. Oncomine TCR Beta libraries from cultured CD4+ T cells were pooled using unique dual indexes and sequenced on an Illumina iSeq 100. Turning to the authors' computational methods: Non-productive sequences were removed, and CDR3s that did not start with C, did not end with F or W, or were shorter than 7 amino acids were discarded. The MANAFEST web application was used to identify antigen-specific clonotypes by comparing peptide-stimulated wells against reference wells and other culture wells. To be called positive, a clone needed an FDR below 0.05, an odds ratio above 5, and a productive frequency above 0.1% in at least two of three replicate wells. A clonotype counted as cross-reactive if it showed significant expansion both in the SARS-CoV-2 spike wells and in at least one common cold coronavirus spike condition. Levenshtein distances (stringdist) and unrooted phylogenetic trees (ape) in R version 3.6.1 were used to assess CDR3 homology. Using fastp at Q25 and MiXCR, TCRdb reprocessed the public reads and kept productive beta chains. CDR3 protein sequences are deduplicated, and each keeps its most common genes and DNA. These V and J calls are TCRdb output, not the study's own analysis. The sample table holds under 30,000 distinct CDR3 sequences, of which roughly two thirds were seen once. Less than 25% of the sample is in the top ten clones.

The rearrangement joined TRBV20-1 to TRBJ1-2; TRBD1 lines up with 7 middle nucleotides. The sequenced sample was CD4+ T cells from blood, cultured in vitro, obtained after SARS-CoV-2 vaccination. The receptor was derived from a human donor who received a COVID-19 vaccine. The nucleotide sequence is given as TGCAGTGTTACCCGGGACAGAGCTAACTATGGCTACACCTTC. Its amino acids are CSVTRDRANYGYTF.